This TCR beta chain was sequenced for a study of blood T cell repertoires in COVID-19 (dated by TCRdb to 2018 to 2020). In terms of the full investigation: Collaborator samples came from the United States, Italy and Spain and covered acute and convalescent phases of COVID-19. The prospective study material was composed of cDNA or gDNA derived from T cells, B-cell-depleted T cells, or PBMCs. The dataset comprised deeply sampled blood TCRbeta repertoires from subjects exposed to, actively infected with, or recovered from COVID-19. The repertoires were released in a freely available public database meant as a resource for research on the immune response to SARS-CoV-2. Samples were obtained from the ongoing ImmuneRACE study (first 160 participants) and from 1,254 subjects provided by 6 global collaborators. Sample metadata almost always included a de-identified subject ID, COVID-19 status, age in years and sex. Where available, HLA class I and class II types were obtained from metadata supplied by the sample provider rather than from assay-based typing. Study-wide conclusions, independent of this receptor: The amount of clinical and demographic metadata varied by source and participant and was provided uncurated.

TCRbeta CDR3 regions were amplified from genomic DNA by means of the immunoSEQ Assay, a bias-controlled multiplex PCR. Per the authors' processing: Within the assay, amplification of reference gene primers was used to estimate how many nucleated cells each sample contained. To quantify the absolute abundance of each unique TCRbeta CDR3 rearrangement, sequence reads were collapsed and filtered. For each sample, productive Simpson clonality was calculated as the square root of Simpson's diversity index over productive rearrangements. TCRdb mirrors the immuneACCESS table, restricted to in-frame sequences. Some clones are absent from its copies; in checked studies, under half trace to an unresolved V gene, and the reason for the others is unknown. V and J calls and clone size are those listed in that table; D and trimming were worked out from the DNA. Present in this sample are around 65,000 clones, less than 80% of which were seen just once. 15% to 20% of the sample is taken by the ten largest.

Collaborating institutions collected whole blood in K2EDTA tubes following their own protocols. For TCRbeta analysis, collaborators shipped samples in one of three forms: frozen whole blood, isolated PBMCs, or DNA extracted from either of those sample types. From the cysteine up to the phenylalanine, the CDR3 has a length of 16 residues. Only CDR3 DNA remains: 48 bases, in frame from the first base. Remarks on this clone: This clone's antigen is unknown. No much larger clone exists at a distance of one base, and base qualities are not known.

The chain couples TRBV21-1 to TRBJ2-5; the D segment call TRBD1 is taken from the table without a DNA check. TRBV21-1 is assigned pseudogene status. The clonotype was recovered from a man aged 55-75 years with acute or convalescent COVID-19. The material sequenced was peripheral blood. The DNA sequence is TGTGCCAGCAGCAAAGGGTCAGGACAGGGTTTGGAGACCCAGTACTTC. Its product reads: CASSKGSGQGLETQYF.